This T cell receptor (beta chain) was identified in a study of CD8+CD57+ T cells in acquired aplastic anemia. About the research overall: Across the sorted CD4+ and CD8+ cells, DNA amounts averaged about 3.1 ug.

Notes on the study in general: Around 30 sequences, all CD8+ CDR3, were shared between patients and controls.

Profiling of TCR beta VDJ combinations and CDR3 sequences used genomic DNA as template. MiXCR was run by TCRdb on the reads, yielding one entry per CDR3 protein. Of over 150,000 distinct CDR3 sequences listed, about three fifths are singletons. The CDR3 sequence is 11 residues long. The germline V gene has CDR1 LGHNT and CDR2 FRNRAP. V was shortened by 3 bases and J by 4 bases, with 3 bases between the two germline ends. About this clonotype itself: Its antigen remains unidentified. A single base separates this from a much larger clone, so it may be a read error.

It was patients with CD8+CD57+ cell expansion by flow cytometry who were chosen for sequencing. All participating patients were living with severe acquired aplastic anemia. Blood came from patients not yet given any therapy. The V gene is TRBV12-5, the J gene TRBJ1-1; D is uncertain. This clonotype originated in a human donor with aplastic anemia. Sequencing was carried out using sorted CD4+, CD8+, or CD8+CD57+ T cells (not recorded which) from PBMCs. This CDR3 is CASGLSTEAFF. CDR3 in DNA: TGTGCTAGTGGTTTAAGCACTGAAGCTTTCTTT. Full variable domain (remainder filled in from reference TRBV12-5 and TRBJ1-1): DARVTQTPRHKVTEMGQEVTMRCQPILGHNTVFWYRQTMMQGLELLAYFRNRAPLDDSGMPKDRFSAEMPDATLATLKIQPSEPRDSAVYFCASGLSTEAFFGQGTRLTVV.